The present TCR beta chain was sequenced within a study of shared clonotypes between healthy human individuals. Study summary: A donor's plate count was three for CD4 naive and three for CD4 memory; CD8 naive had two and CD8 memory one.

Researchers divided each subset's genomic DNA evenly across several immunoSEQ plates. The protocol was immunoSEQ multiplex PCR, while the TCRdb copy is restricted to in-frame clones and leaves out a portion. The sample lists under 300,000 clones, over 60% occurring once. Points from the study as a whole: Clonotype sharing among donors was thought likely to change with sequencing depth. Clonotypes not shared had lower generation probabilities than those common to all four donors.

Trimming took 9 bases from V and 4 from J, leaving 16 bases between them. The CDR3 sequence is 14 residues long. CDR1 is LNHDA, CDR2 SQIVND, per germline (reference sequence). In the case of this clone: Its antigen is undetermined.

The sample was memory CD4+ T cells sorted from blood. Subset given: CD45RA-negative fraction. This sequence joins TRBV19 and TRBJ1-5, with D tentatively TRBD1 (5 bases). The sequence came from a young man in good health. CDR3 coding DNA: TGTGCCAGCCAGGACAAAACTTCGAATCAGCCCCAGCATTTT. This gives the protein CASQDKTSNQPQHF.